One sample yielded the 15 T cell receptor beta chains listed below, sequenced in a study of regulatory T cells in long-lasting Graves disease. Indicated time point: newly diagnosed GD, antithyroid drugs for less than 3 months. The authors made the TCR library using RNA they extracted from PBMCs. Arm-PCR with iRepertoire HTBI primers amplified the CDR3 regions for these TCR beta libraries. TCRdb reprocessed the multiplex PCR reads with MiXCR, giving one entry per CDR3 protein. This sample carries approximately 440,000 distinct CDR3 sequences, around 15% of them seen once, and the ten largest clones take 9.5% to 15%. These data also featured in a second study, about T cells in Graves' hyperthyroidism and ophthalmopathy.

The sample here was peripheral blood mononuclear cells (PBMCs), taken at new diagnosis, from a patient treated with antithyroid drugs. These receptors originate from a man aged 35-49 years with Graves disease.

This clonotype has a count of ten or more. This chain links TRBV30 with TRBJ2-7; D may be TRBD2 (6 bases). Trimming removed 0 bases from V and 7 bases from J, with 7 bases in between. The CDR3 has 11 residues. Germline CDR1 GTSNPN, CDR2 SVGIG (reference sequence). In DNA, the CDR3 is TGTGCCTGGAGTGTAGGGAGGGAGCAGTACTTC. Its protein is CAWSVGREQYF.

This clonotype was seen many times. This sequence joins TRBV12-3 or TRBV12-4 and TRBJ1-5; 12 nucleotides align to TRBD1. V lost 5 bases to trimming and J lost 4 bases; unmatched junction nucleotides: 9. The CDR3 loop spans 17 amino acids. The CDR3 region is CASSPGTGGLRNQPQHF. CDR3 in DNA: TGTGCCAGCAGTCCCGGGACAGGGGGCCTAAGGAATCAGCCCCAGCATTTT.

The J gene is TRBJ2-7, the V gene TRBV6-1; the D gene could be TRBD1 or TRBD2 (5 bases each). V shed 8 bases and J shed 6 bases, with 17 bases lying between them. The length of the CDR3 is 13 residues. Germline values: CDR1 MNHNS, CDR2 SASEGT. The CDR3 sequence: CASGRDLLGEQYF. The CDR3 DNA is TGTGCCAGCGGTCGGGACCTCCTGGGCGAGCAGTACTTC.

Concerning this clonotype itself: Just one base apart from a much larger clone, this may be a read error. V gene TRBV5-5 combines with J gene TRBJ1-2; the D gene is possibly TRBD1 (6 bases). The germline CDR1 and CDR2 sequences are SGHKS and YYEKEE (reference sequence). The CDR3 totals 16 residues. V lost 4 bases and J 3 bases, leaving 19 bases between the germline ends. CDR3 in DNA: TGTGCCAGCAGCCCCCCGGGGGGGGCGATCTACTATGGCTACACCTTC. Amino acids: CASSPPGGAIYYGYTF.

The rearrangement joins TRBV20-1 to TRBJ2-7, with 10 bases aligning to TRBD2. Germline CDR1 and CDR2: DFQATT and SNEGSKA (reference sequence). The CDR3 has 18 residues. Trimming cost V 0 bases and J 0 bases; bases outside gene matches: 11. The CDR3 coding sequence is TGCAGTGCTAGAGATCTTATGGGAACTAGCGGGGACTCCTACGAGCAGTACTTC. This sequence encodes CSARDLMGTSGDSYEQYF.

V gene TRBV19 combines with J gene TRBJ1-1, with D tentatively TRBD1 (5 bases). The CDR3 is 18 amino acids. The V end was cut by 7 bases, the J end by 0 bases, with 24 bases between. In germline, CDR1 is LNHDA, CDR2 SQIVND (reference sequence). This CDR3 reads CASTRQYNTPDMNTEAFF. In DNA, the CDR3 is TGTGCCAGTACTCGTCAATACAACACTCCGGACATGAACACTGAAGCTTTCTTT.

For this clonotype: This sequence may be a read error, since a much larger clone differs from it by one base. The chain carries TRBV3-1 and TRBJ2-1; 7 bases map to TRBD1. The CDR3 covers 13 residues. Germline trimming cut 3 bases from V and 10 bases from J; bases unmatched to any gene: 6. The V gene's germline CDR1 is LGHDT and CDR2 YNNKEL (reference sequence). This chain's CDR3 is CASSHSTGNEQFF. The DNA for the CDR3 is TGTGCCAGCAGCCATTCGACAGGGAACGAGCAGTTCTTC.

For this clonotype: One end of the junction does not line up with germline, which may come from a read error. The genes are TRBV7-9 and TRBJ1-1, with D possibly matching TRBD1 (5 bases). CDR3 length: 14 residues. Germline V lookup: CDR1 SEHNR, CDR2 FQNEAQ (reference sequence). Here the CDR3 reads CASSQTGPGTEAFF. CDR3 bases: TGCGCCAGCAGCCAAACAGGCCCCGGGACTGAAGCTTTCTTT.

A note on this clonotype: A much larger clone lies one base from this, so it may be a read error. CDR3: CASSIGTSGDNEQFF. CDR3 sequence (DNA): TGTGCCAGCAGCATCGGGACTAGCGGGGACAATGAGCAGTTCTTC. The chain links TRBV7-9 to TRBJ2-1, with 13 bases fitting TRBD2. The CDR3 runs 15 residues. From germline, CDR1 is SEHNR and CDR2 FQNEAQ (reference sequence). After removal of 5 bases from V and 5 bases from J, the junction contained 3 bases not matched to a gene. The full variable domain, rest sourced from reference TRBV7-9 and TRBJ2-1, is DTGVSQNPRHKITKRGQNVTFRCDPISEHNRLYWYRQTLGQGPEFLTYFQNEAQLEKSRLLSDRFSAERPKGSFSTLEIQRTEQGDSAMYLCASSIGTSGDNEQFFGPGTRLTVL.

The sample holds many counts of this clonotype. The chain carries TRBV24-1 and TRBJ2-3; 14 bases line up with TRBD2. Germline CDR1 is KGHDR and CDR2 is SFDVKD. The CDR3 is 18 amino acids. V gave up 2 bases and J gave up 4 bases; unmatched junction bases: 7. CDR3 loop: CATSDSPGLAGDADTQYF. The DNA for the CDR3 is TGTGCCACCAGTGATTCTCCGGGACTAGCGGGAGACGCAGATACGCAGTATTTT.

The table lists this clonotype with many counts. The chain recombines TRBV11-3 with TRBJ2-1; the D gene is possibly TRBD2 (6 bases). Germline V CDR1 and CDR2: SGHNT, YENEEA. The CDR3 sequence is 16 residues long. Between the trimmed V and J ends, which lost 5 bases and 4 bases, there was a span of 18 bases. In nucleotides, the CDR3 is TGTGCCAGCAGCATTACTACATCGGGACTTTACAATGAGCAGTTCTTC. It translates to CASSITTSGLYNEQFF. The entire variable domain, with the rest obtained from reference TRBV11-3 and TRBJ2-1, is as follows: EAGVVQSPRYKIIEKKQPVAFWCNPISGHNTLYWYLQNLGQGPELLIRYENEEAVDDSQLPKDRFSAERLKGVDSTLKIQPAELGDSAVYLCASSITTSGLYNEQFFGPGTRLTVL.

There are a few counts of this clonotype. This sequence joins TRBV18 and TRBJ2-7, with D tentatively TRBD1 or TRBD2 (6 bases each). Germline-derived CDR1 and CDR2 are KGHSH and LQKENI. The CDR3 sequence is 14 residues long. V lost 6 bases and J lost 7, with 19 bases in between. CDR3 loop: CASSRDTPPGEQYF. In DNA, the CDR3 is TGTGCCAGCTCGCGGGACACCCCCCCGGGGGAGCAGTACTTC.

On this clonotype: This could be a read error, since a much larger clone is one nucleotide away. This rearrangement joins TRBV12-3 or TRBV12-4 to TRBJ2-1, with no clear D. CDR3 length: 11 amino acids. V shed 5 bases and J shed 4 bases, with 3 bases lying between them. The CDR3 region is CASSKYNEQFF. The DNA of the CDR3 is TGTGCCAGCAGTAAGTACAATGAGCAGTTCTTC.

This clonotype has at least ten counts. V usage is TRBV2 and J usage is TRBJ1-5; TRBD1 aligns across 10 bases. J was trimmed by 0 bases and V by 1 base; bases with no gene match: 3. This CDR3 comprises 17 residues. Germline loops: CDR1 SNHLY, CDR2 FYNNEI. CDR3 sequence (DNA): TGTGCCAGCAGTGAAGGGACAGGGGGAAATAGCAATCAGCCCCAGCATTTT. It is translated as CASSEGTGGNSNQPQHF.

This clonotype was seen at least ten times. The chain has TRBV18 and TRBJ2-7; a weak D match, TRBD2 (5 bases). The germline V gene has CDR1 KGHSH and CDR2 LQKENI. The CDR3 is 16 amino acids. Deletions cut 0 bases from V and 1 base from J, with 13 bases between. DNA of the CDR3: TGTGCCAGCTCACCACCCCGGGGTAAAAAATCCTACGAGCAGTACTTC. This codes for CASSPPRGKKSYEQYF. Looking up the rest from reference TRBV18 and TRBJ2-7 gives the full variable domain: NAGVMQNPRHLVRRRGQEARLRCSPMKGHSHVYWYRQLPEEGLKFMVYLQKENIIDESGMPKERFSAEFPKEGPSILRIQQVVRGDSAAYFCASSPPRGKKSYEQYFGPGTRLTVT.